This T cell receptor (beta chain) came from a study of shared clonotypes between healthy human individuals. Study-wide results and caveats: Larger estimated richness was generally recorded for naive subsets relative to memory subsets.

Clones were read by immunoSEQ multiplex PCR, and TCRdb kept only the in-frame ones, dropping some. Found here are roughly 2,300,000 clones, roughly 92% of them singletons; the top ten hold roughly 0.34%. Details on this clone: Its antigen is undetermined.

The V end lost 5 bases, the J end lost 5 bases, and 16 bases lay between the germline ends. CDR3 length: 15 amino acids. Looked up from germline, CDR1 is SGHAT and CDR2 is FQNNGV. What was sequenced was naive CD4+ T cells from PBMCs. Subset reported: CD45RA+ positively selected. The sequence was collected from a man between 18 and 35 years old in good health. Some clones in this sample may be carry-over from other donors' samples. V is TRBV11-2 and J is TRBJ2-1; D is uncertain. CDR3 sequence reads: CASSQYGPPNNEQFF. The CDR3, as DNA: TGTGCCAGCAGCCAGTACGGACCACCCAACAATGAGCAGTTCTTC.